The entry that follows covers one TCR beta chain sequence. The antigen remains unidentified. Germline V CDR1 and CDR2: MNHNS, SASEGT. V dropped 4 bases and J dropped 0 bases, with 10 bases sitting between them. The length of the CDR3 is 15 residues. With 60 Vbeta and 13 Jbeta primers, the PCR was carried out. This table comes from immunoSEQ multiplex PCR, and its TCRdb copy is limited to in-frame clones, with some not included. The table has about 120,000 clones, around 77% seen once; the top ten hold more than 15%. The source of the sample is a study of cytomegalovirus exposure and HLA in healthy donors. Regarding the study as a whole: It was reported that the classifier diagnosed cytomegalovirus status with high specificity and sensitivity in both the original and validation cohorts.

This rearrangement joins TRBV6-1 to TRBJ1-5; D remains ambiguous. Sequenced sample: PBMCs. The source of this sequence is a man between 45 and 60 years old in good health and CMV-seropositive. The CDR3 DNA reads TGTGCCAGCAGTGTGACTTCATCTAGCAATCAGCCCCAGCATTTT. Its protein is CASSVTSSSNQPQHF.